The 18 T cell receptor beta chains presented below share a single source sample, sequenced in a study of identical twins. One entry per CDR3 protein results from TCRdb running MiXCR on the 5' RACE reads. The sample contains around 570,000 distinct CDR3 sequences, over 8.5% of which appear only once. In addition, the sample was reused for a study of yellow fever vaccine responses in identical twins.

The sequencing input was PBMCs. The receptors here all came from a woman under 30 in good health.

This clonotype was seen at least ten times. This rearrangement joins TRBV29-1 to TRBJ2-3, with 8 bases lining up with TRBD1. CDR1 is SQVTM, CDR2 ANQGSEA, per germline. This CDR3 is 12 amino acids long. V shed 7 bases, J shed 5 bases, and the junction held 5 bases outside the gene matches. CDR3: CSAGQGKDTQYF. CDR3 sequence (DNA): TGCAGCGCAGGACAGGGCAAAGATACGCAGTATTTT.

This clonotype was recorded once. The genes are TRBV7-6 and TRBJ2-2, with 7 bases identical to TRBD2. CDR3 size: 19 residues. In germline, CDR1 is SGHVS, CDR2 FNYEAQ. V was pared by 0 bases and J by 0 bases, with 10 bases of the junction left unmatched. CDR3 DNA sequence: TGTGCCAGCAGCTTAGCGAGTTCTGCGGGGGAAGCGAACACCGGGGAGCTGTTTTTT. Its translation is CASSLASSAGEANTGELFF.

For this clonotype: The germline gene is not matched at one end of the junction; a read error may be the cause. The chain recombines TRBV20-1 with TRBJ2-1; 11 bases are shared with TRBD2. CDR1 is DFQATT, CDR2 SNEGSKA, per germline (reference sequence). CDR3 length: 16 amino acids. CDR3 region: CCASASGLADYNEQFF. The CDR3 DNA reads TGCTGTGCTAGTGCATCGGGACTAGCGGATTACAATGAGCAGTTCTTC.

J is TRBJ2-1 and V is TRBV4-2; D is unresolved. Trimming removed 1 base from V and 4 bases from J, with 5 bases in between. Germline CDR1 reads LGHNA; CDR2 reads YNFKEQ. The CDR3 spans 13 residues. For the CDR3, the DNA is TGTGCCAGCAGCCAAGCCGCGTACAATGAGCAGTTCTTC. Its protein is CASSQAAYNEQFF.

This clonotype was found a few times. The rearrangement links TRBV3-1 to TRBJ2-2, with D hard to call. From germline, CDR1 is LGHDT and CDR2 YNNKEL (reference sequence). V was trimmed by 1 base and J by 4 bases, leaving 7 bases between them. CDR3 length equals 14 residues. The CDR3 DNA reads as TGTGCCAGCAGCCAAGGTTCGGTCACCGGGGAGCTGTTTTTT. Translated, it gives CASSQGSVTGELFF.

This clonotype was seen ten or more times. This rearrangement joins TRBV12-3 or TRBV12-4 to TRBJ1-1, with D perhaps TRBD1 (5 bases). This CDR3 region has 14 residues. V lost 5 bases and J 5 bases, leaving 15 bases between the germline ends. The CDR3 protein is CASSNRAGKTEAFF. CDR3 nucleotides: TGTGCCAGCAGTAATCGGGCAGGGAAAACTGAAGCTTTCTTT.

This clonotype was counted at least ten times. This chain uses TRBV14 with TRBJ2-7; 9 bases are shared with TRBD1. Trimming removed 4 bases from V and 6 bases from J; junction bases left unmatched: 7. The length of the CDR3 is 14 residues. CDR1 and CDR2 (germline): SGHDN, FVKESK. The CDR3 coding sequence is TGTGCCAGCAGCCTACGGACAGGGGCTACCGAGCAGTACTTC. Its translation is CASSLRTGATEQYF.

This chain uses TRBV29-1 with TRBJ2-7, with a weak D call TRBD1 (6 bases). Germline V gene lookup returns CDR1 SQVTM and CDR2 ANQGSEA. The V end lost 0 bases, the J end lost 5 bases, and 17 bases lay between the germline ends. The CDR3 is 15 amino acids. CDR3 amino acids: CSVEDLTGLENEQYF. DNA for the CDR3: TGCAGCGTTGAAGATCTCACAGGGTTGGAGAACGAGCAGTACTTC.

The CDR3, as DNA: TGTGCCAGCAGCCAAGGGACTACGGGACTACCGGGAGATACGCAGTATTTT. It specifies CASSQGTTGLPGDTQYF. The chain is built from TRBV4-2 and TRBJ2-3, with TRBD2 identical over 7 bases. Germline V gene sequence: CDR1 LGHNA, CDR2 YNFKEQ. The CDR3 is 17 residues long. V shed 1 base and J 5 bases; nucleotides not matched to a gene: 12.

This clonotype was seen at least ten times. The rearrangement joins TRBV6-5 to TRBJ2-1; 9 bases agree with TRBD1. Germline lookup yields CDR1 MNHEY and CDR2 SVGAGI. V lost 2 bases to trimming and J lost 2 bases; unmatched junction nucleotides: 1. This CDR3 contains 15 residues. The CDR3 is CASSYRTGAYNEQFF. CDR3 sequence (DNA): TGTGCCAGCAGTTACCGGACAGGGGCCTACAATGAGCAGTTCTTC.

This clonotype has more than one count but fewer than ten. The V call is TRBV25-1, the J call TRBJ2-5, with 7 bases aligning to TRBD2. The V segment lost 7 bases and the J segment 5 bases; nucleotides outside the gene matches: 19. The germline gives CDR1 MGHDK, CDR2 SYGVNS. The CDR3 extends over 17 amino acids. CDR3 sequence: CASIPGGLVSPGETQYF. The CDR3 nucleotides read TGTGCCAGCATCCCCGGCGGACTAGTTTCGCCCGGGGAGACCCAGTACTTC.

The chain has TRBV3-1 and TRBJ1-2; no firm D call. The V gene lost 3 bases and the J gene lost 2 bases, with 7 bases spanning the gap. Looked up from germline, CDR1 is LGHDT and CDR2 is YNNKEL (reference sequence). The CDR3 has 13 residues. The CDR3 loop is CASSHRGNYGYTF. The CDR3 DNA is TGTGCCAGCAGCCACAGAGGGAACTATGGCTACACCTTC.

The CDR3 coding sequence is TGCAGTGCTAGAGACCTCTGGACTGGAGGCCACAATGAGCAGTTCTTC. Its translation is CSARDLWTGGHNEQFF. The rearrangement links TRBV20-1 to TRBJ2-1; D might be TRBD2 (5 bases). Trimming took off 0 bases at V and 5 bases at J, with 17 bases between the two ends. This CDR3 is 16 amino acids long. Germline V gene data show CDR1 as DFQATT and CDR2 as SNEGSKA (reference sequence).

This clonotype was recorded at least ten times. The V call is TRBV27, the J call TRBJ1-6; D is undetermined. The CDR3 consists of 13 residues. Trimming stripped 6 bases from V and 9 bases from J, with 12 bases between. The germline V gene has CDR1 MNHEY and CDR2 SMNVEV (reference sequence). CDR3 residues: CASSPRPGSPLHF. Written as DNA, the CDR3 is TGTGCCAGCAGCCCCCGTCCGGGTTCACCCCTCCACTTT.

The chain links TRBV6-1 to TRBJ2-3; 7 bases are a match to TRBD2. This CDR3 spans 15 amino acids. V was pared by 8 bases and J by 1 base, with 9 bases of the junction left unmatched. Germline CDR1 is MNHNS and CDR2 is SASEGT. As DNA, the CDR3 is TGTGCCAGCTTCCGACTTGCGGGGGGCACAGATACGCAGTATTTT. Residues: CASFRLAGGTDTQYF.

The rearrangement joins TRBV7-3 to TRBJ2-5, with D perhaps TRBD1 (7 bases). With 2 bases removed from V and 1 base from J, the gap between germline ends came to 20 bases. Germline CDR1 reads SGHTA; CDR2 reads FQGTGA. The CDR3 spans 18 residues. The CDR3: CASSLVGRAGGGQETQYF. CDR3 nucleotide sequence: TGTGCCAGCAGCTTAGTAGGACGAGCAGGGGGAGGCCAAGAGACCCAGTACTTC.

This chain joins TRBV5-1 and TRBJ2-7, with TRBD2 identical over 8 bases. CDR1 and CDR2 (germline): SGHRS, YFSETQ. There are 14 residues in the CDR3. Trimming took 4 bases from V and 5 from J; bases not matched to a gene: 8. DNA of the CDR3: TGCGCCAGCAGCGAAATTGCGGGGGGTAACGAGCAGTACTTC. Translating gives CASSEIAGGNEQYF. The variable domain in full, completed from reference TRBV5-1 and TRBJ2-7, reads KAGVTQTPRYLIKTRGQQVTLSCSPISGHRSVSWYQQTPGQGLQFLFEYFSETQRNKGNFPGRFSGRQFSNSRSEMNVSTLELGDSALYLCASSEIAGGNEQYFGPGTRLTVT.

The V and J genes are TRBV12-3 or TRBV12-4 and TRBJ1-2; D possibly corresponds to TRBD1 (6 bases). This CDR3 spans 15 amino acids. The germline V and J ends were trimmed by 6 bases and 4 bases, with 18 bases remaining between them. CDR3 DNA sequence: TGTGCCAGCAGGAATTCCGGACAGAGCATCTATGGCTACACCTTC. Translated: CASRNSGQSIYGYTF.